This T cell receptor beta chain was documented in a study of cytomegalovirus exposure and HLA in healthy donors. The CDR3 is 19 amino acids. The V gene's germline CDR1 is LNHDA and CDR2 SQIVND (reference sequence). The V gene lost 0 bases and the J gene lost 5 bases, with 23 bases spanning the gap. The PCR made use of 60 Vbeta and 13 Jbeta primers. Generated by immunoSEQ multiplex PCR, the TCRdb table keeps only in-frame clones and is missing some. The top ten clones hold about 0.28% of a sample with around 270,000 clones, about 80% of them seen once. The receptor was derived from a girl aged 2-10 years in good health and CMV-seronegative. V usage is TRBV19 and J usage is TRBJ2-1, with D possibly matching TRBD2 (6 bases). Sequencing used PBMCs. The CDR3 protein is CASSIDRPKTSRRNNEQFF. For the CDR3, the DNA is TGTGCCAGTAGTATAGATCGTCCAAAGACTAGTAGGAGAAACAATGAGCAGTTCTTC.